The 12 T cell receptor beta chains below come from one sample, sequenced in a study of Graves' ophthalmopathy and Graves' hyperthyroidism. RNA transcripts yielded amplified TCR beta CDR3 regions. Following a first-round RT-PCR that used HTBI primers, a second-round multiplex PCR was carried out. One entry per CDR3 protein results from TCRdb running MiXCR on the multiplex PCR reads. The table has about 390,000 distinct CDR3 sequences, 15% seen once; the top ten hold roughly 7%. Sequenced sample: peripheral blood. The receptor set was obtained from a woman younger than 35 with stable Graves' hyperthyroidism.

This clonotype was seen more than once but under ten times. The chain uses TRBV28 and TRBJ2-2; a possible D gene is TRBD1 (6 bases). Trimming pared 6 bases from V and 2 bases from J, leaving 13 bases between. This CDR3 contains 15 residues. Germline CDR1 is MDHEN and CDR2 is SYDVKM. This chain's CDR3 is CASRGVDRNTGELFF. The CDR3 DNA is TGTGCCAGCAGGGGGGTGGACAGAAACACCGGGGAGCTGTTTTTT.

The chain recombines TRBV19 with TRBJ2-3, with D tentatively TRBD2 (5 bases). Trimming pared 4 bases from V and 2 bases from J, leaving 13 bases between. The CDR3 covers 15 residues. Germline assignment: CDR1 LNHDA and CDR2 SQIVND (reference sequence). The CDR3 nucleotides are TGTGCCAGTAGTACCGGGATTAAGGTCACAGATACGCAGTATTTT. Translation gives CASSTGIKVTDTQYF.

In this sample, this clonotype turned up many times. The CDR3 spells CASSYSPRPGAYGYTF. Here the CDR3 DNA reads TGTGCCAGCAGTTACTCCCCGAGGCCGGGAGCTTATGGCTACACCTTC. V usage is TRBV6-5 and J usage is TRBJ1-2; D is ambiguous. V was clipped by 0 bases and J by 5 bases, with 16 bases between them. From germline, CDR1 is MNHEY and CDR2 SVGAGI. The CDR3 spans 16 residues.

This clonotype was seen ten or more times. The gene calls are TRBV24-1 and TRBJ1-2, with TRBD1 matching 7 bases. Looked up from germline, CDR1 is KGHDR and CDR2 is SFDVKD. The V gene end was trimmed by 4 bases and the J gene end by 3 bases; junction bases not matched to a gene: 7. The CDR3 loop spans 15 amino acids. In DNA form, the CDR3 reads TGTGCCACCAGTGACCGAAGACAGGGAGACTATGGCTACACCTTC. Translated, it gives CATSDRRQGDYGYTF.

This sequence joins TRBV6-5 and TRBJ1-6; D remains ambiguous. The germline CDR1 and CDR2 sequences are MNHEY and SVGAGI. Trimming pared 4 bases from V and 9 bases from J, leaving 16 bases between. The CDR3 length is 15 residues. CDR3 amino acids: CASSLKGGGISPLHF. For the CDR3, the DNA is TGTGCCAGCAGTTTGAAGGGTGGAGGAATTTCACCCCTCCACTTT.

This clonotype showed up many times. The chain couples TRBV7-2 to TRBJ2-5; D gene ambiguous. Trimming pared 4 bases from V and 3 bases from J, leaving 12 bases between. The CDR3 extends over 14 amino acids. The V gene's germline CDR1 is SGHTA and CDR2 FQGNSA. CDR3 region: CASSSPLDKETQYF. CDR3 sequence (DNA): TGTGCCAGCAGCTCCCCCTTGGATAAAGAGACCCAGTACTTC. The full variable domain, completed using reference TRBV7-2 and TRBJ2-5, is GAGVSQSPSNKVTEKGKDVELRCDPISGHTALYWYRQSLGQGLEFLIYFQGNSAPDKSGLPSDRFSAERTGGSVSTLTIQRTQQEDSAVYLCASSSPLDKETQYFGPGTRLLVL.

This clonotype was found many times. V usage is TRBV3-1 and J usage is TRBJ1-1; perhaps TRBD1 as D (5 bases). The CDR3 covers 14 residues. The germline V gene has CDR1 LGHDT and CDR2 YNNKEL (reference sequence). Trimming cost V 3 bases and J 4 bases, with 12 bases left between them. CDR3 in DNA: TGTGCCAGCAGCCAGCAGGGAAGGACCACTGAAGCTTTCTTT. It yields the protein CASSQQGRTTEAFF.

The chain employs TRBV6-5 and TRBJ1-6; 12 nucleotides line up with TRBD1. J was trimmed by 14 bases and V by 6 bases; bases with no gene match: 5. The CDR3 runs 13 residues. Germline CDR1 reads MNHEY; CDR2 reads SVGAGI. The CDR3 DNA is TGTGCCAGCAGGAGGGGACAGGGGGCTTCCCTCCACTTT. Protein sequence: CASRRGQGASLHF.

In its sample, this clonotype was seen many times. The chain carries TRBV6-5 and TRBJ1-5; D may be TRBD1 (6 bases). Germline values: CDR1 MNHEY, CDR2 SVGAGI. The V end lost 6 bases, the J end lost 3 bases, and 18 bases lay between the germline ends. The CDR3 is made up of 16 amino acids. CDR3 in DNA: TGTGCCAGCAGAACCAGGACAGCTACCCTCAATCAGCCCCAGCATTTT. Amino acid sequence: CASRTRTATLNQPQHF.

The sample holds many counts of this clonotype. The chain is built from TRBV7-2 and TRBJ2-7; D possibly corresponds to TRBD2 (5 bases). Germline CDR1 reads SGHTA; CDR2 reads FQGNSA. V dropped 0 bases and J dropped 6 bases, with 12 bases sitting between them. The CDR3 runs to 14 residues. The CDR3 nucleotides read TGTGCCAGCAGCTTAGCGATCTACGGAGGCGAGCAGTACTTC. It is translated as CASSLAIYGGEQYF.

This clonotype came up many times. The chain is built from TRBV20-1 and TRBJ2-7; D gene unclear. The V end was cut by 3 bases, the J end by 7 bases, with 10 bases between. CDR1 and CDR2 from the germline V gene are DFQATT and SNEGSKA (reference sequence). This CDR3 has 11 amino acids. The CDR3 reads CSASPNEEQYF. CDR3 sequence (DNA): TGCAGTGCTAGCCCCAACGAGGAGCAGTACTTC.

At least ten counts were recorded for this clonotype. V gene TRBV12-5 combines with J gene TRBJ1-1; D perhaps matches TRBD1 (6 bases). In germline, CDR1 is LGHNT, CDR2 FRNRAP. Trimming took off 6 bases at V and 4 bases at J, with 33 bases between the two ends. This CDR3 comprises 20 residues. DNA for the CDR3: TGTGCTAGTGGCTCTTACAGGGCCGTTATCCAGCCATCGGGTGGCACTGAAGCTTTCTTT. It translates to CASGSYRAVIQPSGGTEAFF.